This T cell receptor (beta chain) came from a study of blood T cells in healthy people across ages. Together with a sample-barcoded 5' primer, a J-beta primer mix was included in a second PCR lasting about 6 to 12 cycles. Via MiXCR, TCRdb re-called the 5' RACE reads, giving one row per CDR3 protein. The sample yields 1.5 million to 2 million distinct CDR3 sequences, about two fifths seen once. Study observations and caveats: Per million T cells, the diversity of TCR beta decreased roughly linearly as age advanced.

The germline V gene encodes CDR1 LGHNA and CDR2 YSLEER. This CDR3 has 15 amino acids. V was shortened by 1 base and J by 2 bases, with 10 bases between the two germline ends. With regard to this clonotype: The antigen remains undetermined.

The chain employs TRBV4-3 and TRBJ2-3; D is perhaps TRBD1 or TRBD2 (6 bases each). The origin of this receptor is a human donor in good health. The specimen sequenced was blood. The chain's CDR3 is CASSQAGAHTDTQYF. Here the CDR3 DNA reads TGCGCCAGCAGCCAAGCGGGGGCCCACACAGATACGCAGTATTTT.